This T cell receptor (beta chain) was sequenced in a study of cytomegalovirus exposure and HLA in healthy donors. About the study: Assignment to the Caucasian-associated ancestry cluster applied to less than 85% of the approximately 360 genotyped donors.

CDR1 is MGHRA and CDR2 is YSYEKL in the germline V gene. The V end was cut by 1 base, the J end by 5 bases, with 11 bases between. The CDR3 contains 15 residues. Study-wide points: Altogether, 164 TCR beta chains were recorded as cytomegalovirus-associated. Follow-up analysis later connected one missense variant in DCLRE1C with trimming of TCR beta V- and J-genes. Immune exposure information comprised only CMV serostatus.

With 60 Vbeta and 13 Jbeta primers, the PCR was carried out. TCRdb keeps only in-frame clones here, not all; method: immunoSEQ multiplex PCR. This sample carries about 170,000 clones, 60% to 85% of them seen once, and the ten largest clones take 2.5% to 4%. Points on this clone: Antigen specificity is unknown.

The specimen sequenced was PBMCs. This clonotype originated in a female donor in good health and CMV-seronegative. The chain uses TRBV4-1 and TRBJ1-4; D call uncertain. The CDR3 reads CASSQGIQMNEKLFF. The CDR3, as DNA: TGCGCCAGCAGCCAAGGTATACAGATGAATGAAAAACTGTTTTTT.